This T cell receptor (beta chain) was documented in a study of shared clonotypes between healthy human individuals. This clone has more than one count but fewer than ten. Its antigen is not known. Study-wide results and limits: Among the subsets, naive ones generally showed larger estimated richness than memory ones. Clonotype sharing across several donors was observed for around 5% of naive CD4 clonotypes.

The sorted-subset replicate PCRs were given about 200 ng DNA, which is 30,000 to 35,000 T cell genomes. Clones were sequenced by immunoSEQ multiplex PCR, and TCRdb holds only the in-frame ones, with some missing. The profile shows roughly 1,100,000 clones, under 80% of them singletons. The CDR3 is 16 amino acids. Per germline, CDR1 SGHRS and CDR2 YFSETQ. The V and J ends lost 2 bases and 2 bases respectively, with 13 bases between them. CD45RA+ naive and CD45RA-negative memory subsets were separated from CD4+ cells. The TCR originated in a man between 18 and 29 years old in good health. Sequenced: memory CD4+ T cells sorted from blood. Subset: CD45RA-negative fraction. V is TRBV5-1 and J is TRBJ2-2; D call uncertain. This chain's CDR3 is CASSLSSRSNTGELFF. Here the CDR3 DNA reads TGCGCCAGCAGCTTAAGCTCCAGGAGCAACACCGGGGAGCTGTTTTTT.